The 28 T cell receptor beta chains below all came from one sample that was sequenced in a study of immune evolution from preneoplasia to lung adenocarcinoma. Data came from immunoSEQ multiplex PCR; TCRdb stores just in-frame clones and leaves some out. This table has some 9,800 clones, more than 70% appearing once. Sequenced material: FFPE invasive lung adenocarcinoma tissue. The receptors originated from a person between 70 and 80 years old with invasive lung adenocarcinoma. Some clones in this sample may be carry-over from other donors' samples.

The chain uses TRBV6-5 and TRBJ1-2; tentatively, D is TRBD1 (5 bases). The CDR3 has 12 amino acids. V lost 5 bases and J 5 bases, leaving 9 bases between the germline ends. Germline V gene sequence: CDR1 MNHEY, CDR2 SVGAGI. The CDR3 here is CASSGGRYGYTF. CDR3 sequence (DNA): TGTGCCAGCAGTGGGGGAAGGTATGGCTACACCTTC.

This clone was picked up one time. The chain has TRBV11-2 and TRBJ2-7; 7 bases line up with TRBD2. The CDR3 runs to 13 residues. Trimming cost V 5 bases and J 12 bases; bases outside gene matches: 13. Germline V gene data show CDR1 as SGHAT and CDR2 as FQNNGV. CDR3 sequence (DNA): TGTGCCAGCAGCCCAGTGGGGACTACTTCGGGGTACTTC. As protein: CASSPVGTTSGYF.

This chain connects TRBV6-1 to TRBJ1-4, with D perhaps TRBD1 (5 bases). The CDR3 has 15 residues. Germline CDR1 reads MNHNS; CDR2 reads SASEGT. The V and J ends lost 5 bases and 5 bases respectively, with 15 bases between them. The CDR3 sequence: CASSRARQGNEKLFF. The CDR3 region has the DNA TGTGCCAGCAGTCGTGCGCGGCAGGGAAATGAAAAACTGTTTTTT.

The chain combines TRBV6-6 with TRBJ1-1; D possibly corresponds to TRBD1 (5 bases). There are 14 residues in the CDR3. Germline lookup yields CDR1 MNHNY and CDR2 SVGAGI (reference sequence). The ends were cut back, 3 bases at V and 4 bases at J, with 12 bases in the middle. CDR3 sequence (DNA): TGTGCCAGCAGTTATTTAGGGGCAGGCACTGAAGCTTTCTTT. Its translation: CASSYLGAGTEAFF.

The V gene is TRBV28, the J gene TRBJ2-7, with TRBD2 matching 11 bases. CDR3 length equals 15 residues. Germline V gene sequence: CDR1 MDHEN, CDR2 SYDVKM. V was clipped by 8 bases and J by 2 bases; unmatched bases: 8. The CDR3 sequence: CASSTVSGGAYEQYF. The CDR3 DNA sequence: TGTGCCAGCTCGACGGTTAGCGGGGGGGCCTACGAGCAGTACTTC.

The chain links TRBV18 to TRBJ1-5; 12 nucleotides line up with TRBD1. The germline V gene has CDR1 KGHSH and CDR2 LQKENI. J lost 0 bases, V lost 1 base, and 10 bases had no gene match. This CDR3 has 20 residues. The CDR3 DNA reads TGTGCCAGCTCACCACAGGGGACAGGGGGCGGATTCTATAGCAATCAGCCCCAGCATTTT. It yields the protein CASSPQGTGGGFYSNQPQHF.

V and J are TRBV6-1 and TRBJ1-5; D is undetermined. This CDR3 contains 15 residues. Germline lookup yields CDR1 MNHNS and CDR2 SASEGT. The V end was cut by 6 bases, the J end by 0 bases, with 12 bases between. For the CDR3, the DNA is TGTGCCAGCAGCAGCCGGGCCATTAGCAATCAGCCCCAGCATTTT. Protein sequence: CASSSRAISNQPQHF.

The chain combines TRBV28 with TRBJ2-5; TRBD2 might be the D (5 bases). The ends were cut back, 4 bases at V and 5 bases at J, with 17 bases in the middle. This CDR3 has 15 amino acids. The germline CDR1 and CDR2 sequences are MDHEN and SYDVKM. CDR3 bases: TGTGCCAGCAGTTACGGACTGGCTTGGAGTGAGACCCAGTACTTC. Residues: CASSYGLAWSETQYF.

This clone has just a few counts. V is TRBV5-8 and J is TRBJ2-6; no reliable D call. CDR3 length equals 15 residues. The germline V gene has CDR1 SGHTS and CDR2 YDEGEE. V was pared by 0 bases and J by 1 base, with 5 bases between. CDR3 sequence (DNA): TGTGCCAGCAGCTTGGAGGCGTCTGGGGCCAACGTCCTGACTTTC. It codes for CASSLEASGANVLTF.

This chain joins TRBV5-6 and TRBJ2-7; no reliable D call. This CDR3 region has 12 residues. Germline CDR1 SGHDT, CDR2 YYEEEE. V was trimmed by 1 base and J by 3 bases, leaving 5 bases between them. The CDR3 region is CASSLTDYEQYF. CDR3 sequence (DNA): TGTGCCAGCAGCTTGACTGACTACGAGCAGTACTTC. Variable domain in full (rest from reference TRBV5-6 and TRBJ2-7): DAGVTQSPTHLIKTRGQQVTLRCSPKSGHDTVSWYQQALGQGPQFIFQYYEEEERQRGNFPDRFSGHQFPNYSSELNVNALLLGDSALYLCASSLTDYEQYFGPGTRLTVT.

The V call is TRBV6-5, the J call TRBJ2-5; D unclear. CDR3 length: 14 residues. V shed 4 bases and J shed 2 bases, with 11 bases lying between them. Germline V CDR1 and CDR2: MNHEY, SVGAGI. CDR3 sequence: CASSFNPNQETQYF. Written as DNA, the CDR3 is TGTGCCAGCAGTTTCAATCCGAATCAAGAGACCCAGTACTTC.

The chain couples TRBV28 to TRBJ1-2; D is ambiguous. The CDR3 totals 14 residues. Germline CDR1 is MDHEN and CDR2 is SYDVKM. Trimming shortened V by 3 bases and J by 5 bases, and 13 bases separated the two germline ends. The CDR3 bases are TGTGCCAGCAGTTTTTTGGCGTCTGGGTATGGCTACACCTTC. Its translation: CASSFLASGYGYTF.

V and J are TRBV30 and TRBJ2-2; TRBD1 agrees at 9 bases. Germline V gives CDR1 GTSNPN, CDR2 SVGIG (reference sequence). The CDR3 is 15 residues long. V lost 3 bases, J lost 9 bases, and 11 bases stayed unmatched. In DNA, the CDR3 is TGTGCCTGGAGGATCCGGGACAGGGTTACCCGGGAGCTGTTTTTT. This encodes CAWRIRDRVTRELFF.

The chain carries TRBV6-6 and TRBJ2-6; 7 nucleotides match TRBD1. The CDR3 consists of 15 residues. Germline V gene data show CDR1 as MNHNY and CDR2 as SVGAGI (reference sequence). The J segment lost 2 bases and the V segment lost 6 bases, leaving 4 bases of the junction unmatched. The CDR3 DNA is TGTGCCAGCAGACGAACAGGGGCTGGGGCCAACGTCCTGACTTTC. Amino acid sequence: CASRRTGAGANVLTF.

This clone has a single count. The rearrangement joins TRBV7-8 to TRBJ2-2, with 7 bases lining up with TRBD1. Germline V gives CDR1 SGHVS, CDR2 FQNEAQ. This CDR3 is 15 amino acids long. Germline trimming cut 3 bases from V and 6 bases from J; bases unmatched to any gene: 7. The CDR3, as DNA: TGTGCCAGCAGCTTGACCGGGACAGAGGCCGGGGAGCTGTTTTTT. This translates into CASSLTGTEAGELFF.

V and J are TRBV20-1 and TRBJ2-5; 8 bases fit TRBD1. The J segment lost 4 bases and the V segment lost 8 bases, leaving 3 bases of the junction unmatched. CDR3 length equals 11 residues. CDR1 and CDR2 from the germline V gene are DFQATT and SNEGSKA (reference sequence). The CDR3 protein is CSTGQGETQYF. For the CDR3, the DNA is TGCAGTACCGGACAGGGAGAGACCCAGTACTTC.

This chain uses TRBV2 with TRBJ2-5, with 8 bases that match TRBD2. The CDR3 runs 14 residues. Trimming at V came to 7 bases and at J to 5 bases, leaving 9 bases not matched to a gene. Looked up from germline, CDR1 is SNHLY and CDR2 is FYNNEI. The CDR3 DNA reads TGTGCCAGCACTTTAGCGGGGTTGGATGAGACCCAGTACTTC. Translated: CASTLAGLDETQYF.

The J gene is TRBJ2-1, the V gene TRBV11-1, with D unresolved. This CDR3 spans 14 amino acids. CDR1 is SGHAT and CDR2 is FQDESV in the germline V gene (reference sequence). Trimming removed 1 base at V and 3 bases at J, with 7 bases between. CDR3 sequence reads: CASSLEQFYNEQFF. The CDR3 DNA reads as TGTGCCAGCAGCTTAGAACAGTTCTACAATGAGCAGTTCTTC.

The chain has TRBV9 and TRBJ2-3; TRBD1 is a possible D gene (6 bases). V lost 7 bases and J lost 3, with 12 bases in between. The CDR3 runs 13 residues. Germline V gene sequence: CDR1 SGDLS, CDR2 YYNGEE. The CDR3 loop reads CASAQGGTDTQYF. The DNA of the CDR3 is TGTGCCAGCGCACAGGGTGGTACAGATACGCAGTATTTT.

The gene calls are TRBV5-1 and TRBJ1-2; D gene uncertain. The CDR3 sequence is 14 residues long. Germline V gene sequence: CDR1 SGHRS, CDR2 YFSETQ. The V and J ends lost 3 bases and 4 bases respectively, with 13 bases between them. The CDR3 sequence: CASSSFGHRYGYTF. CDR3 sequence (DNA): TGCGCCAGCAGCTCCTTCGGGCATCGCTATGGCTACACCTTC.

This clone was picked up one time. The chain has TRBV5-1 and TRBJ1-2, with a weak D call TRBD1 (5 bases). The CDR3 consists of 17 residues. Trimming stripped 0 bases from V and 1 base from J, with 16 bases between. Germline V gives CDR1 SGHRS, CDR2 YFSETQ. In nucleotides, the CDR3 is TGCGCCAGCAGCTTGGTCCCCCAGGGAGGAGGTAACTATGGCTACACCTTC. Translating it yields CASSLVPQGGGNYGYTF.

J is TRBJ1-3 and V is TRBV5-1; D not resolved. The CDR3 is 13 residues long. Germline V gene lookup returns CDR1 SGHRS and CDR2 YFSETQ. V was cut by 4 bases and J by 4 bases, with 9 bases left in between. CDR3 sequence reads: CASSHRTGNTIYF. CDR3 in DNA: TGCGCCAGCAGCCACCGAACAGGAAACACCATATATTTT.

The CDR3 spells CASSFRERNQPQHF. The DNA of the CDR3 is TGTGCCAGCAGCTTCAGGGAACGCAATCAGCCCCAGCATTTT. This chain joins TRBV7-8 and TRBJ1-5; D might be TRBD1 (5 bases). The CDR3 totals 14 residues. Germline V gives CDR1 SGHVS, CDR2 FQNEAQ. Trimming removed 3 bases from V and 2 bases from J, with 8 bases in between. Looking up the rest from reference TRBV7-8 and TRBJ1-5 gives the full variable domain: GAGVSQSPRYKVAKRGQDVALRCDPISGHVSLFWYQQALGQGPEFLTYFQNEAQLDKSGLPSDRFFAERPEGSVSTLKIQRTQQEDSAVYLCASSFRERNQPQHFGDGTRLSIL.

The chain employs TRBV7-9 and TRBJ1-1; 8 bases are a match to TRBD1. The CDR3 contains 15 residues. Trimming at V came to 6 bases and at J to 2 bases, leaving 8 bases not matched to a gene. CDR1 is SEHNR, CDR2 FQNEAQ, per germline (reference sequence). CDR3 sequence reads: CASRHGTGTNTEAFF. CDR3 in DNA: TGTGCCAGCAGGCACGGGACAGGCACCAACACTGAAGCTTTCTTT.

The V call is TRBV28, the J call TRBJ2-7; a possible D gene is TRBD1 (7 bases). Trimming removed 6 bases at V and 2 bases at J, with 11 bases between. The CDR3 runs to 13 residues. The germline V gene has CDR1 MDHEN and CDR2 SYDVKM. The CDR3 DNA is TGTGCCAGCAGGGAGGGACAGCCCTACGAGCAGTACTTC. It translates to CASREGQPYEQYF.

This sequence joins TRBV30 and TRBJ2-2; weak D call: TRBD2 (5 bases). Germline V CDR1 and CDR2: GTSNPN, SVGIG (reference sequence). Trimming stripped 3 bases from V and 4 bases from J, with 12 bases between. This CDR3 has 14 amino acids. This chain's CDR3 is CAWRHLGATGELFF. Here the CDR3 DNA reads TGTGCCTGGAGACATCTGGGAGCCACCGGGGAGCTGTTTTTT.

The genes are TRBV9 and TRBJ1-1; D ambiguous. The V gene's germline CDR1 is SGDLS and CDR2 YYNGEE. V lost 0 bases, J lost 1 base, and 7 bases lay in between. CDR3 size: 14 residues. CDR3 in DNA: TGTGCCAGCAGCGTAGAACCGAGGAACACTGAAGCTTTCTTT. Amino acid sequence: CASSVEPRNTEAFF. Combining the CDR3 with reference TRBV9 and TRBJ1-1 gives the whole variable domain DSGVTQTPKHLITATGQRVTLRCSPRSGDLSVYWYQQSLDQGLQFLIQYYNGEERAKGNILERFSAQQFPDLHSELNLSSLELGDSALYFCASSVEPRNTEAFFGQGTRLTVV.

The chain carries TRBV28 and TRBJ1-2; no clear D. This CDR3 spans 12 amino acids. Looked up from germline, CDR1 is MDHEN and CDR2 is SYDVKM. Trimming took off 4 bases at V and 8 bases at J, with 11 bases between the two ends. The CDR3 nucleotides read TGTGCCAGCAGTTCCGGTGGCCACGGCTACACCTTC. It yields the protein CASSSGGHGYTF.